This TCR beta chain was captured by sequencing in a study of Ad26.COV2.S vaccination and SARS-CoV-2 variants. Study results and caveats: Non-spike TCR breadth did not differ much between vaccine and placebo recipients. A substantial breadth of spike-specific CD8+ and CD4+ T cell responses after vaccination has been reported. Spike-specific TCR breadth was greater after Ad26.COV2.S than placebo.

Sequencing was performed with immunoSEQ multiplex PCR; in TCRdb, only in-frame clones are kept and a portion is missing. The profile shows about 140,000 clones, roughly 89% of them singletons. The CDR3 spans 14 residues. The germline V gene encodes CDR1 MDHEN and CDR2 SYDVKM. After removal of 5 bases from V and 3 bases from J, the junction contained 6 bases not matched to a gene. Comment on this clone: Its antigen remains unknown.

The gene calls are TRBV28 and TRBJ2-7; 8 bases are a match to TRBD1. The clonotype comes from a human donor who had recovered from COVID-19. This material consisted of peripheral blood, taken after recovery from COVID-19. As DNA, the CDR3 is TGTGCCAGCAGTCCACGGACAGGGAGCTACGAGCAGTACTTC. Protein product: CASSPRTGSYEQYF.